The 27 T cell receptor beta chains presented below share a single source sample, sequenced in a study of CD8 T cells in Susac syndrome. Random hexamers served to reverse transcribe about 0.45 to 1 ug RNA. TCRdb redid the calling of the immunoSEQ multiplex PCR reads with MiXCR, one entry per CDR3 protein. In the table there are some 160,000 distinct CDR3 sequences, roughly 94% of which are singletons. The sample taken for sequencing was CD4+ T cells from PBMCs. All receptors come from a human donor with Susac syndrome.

CDR3 DNA: TGTGCCAGCAGTCCCGGACTAGCGGGGGGGGTAGTTGAGCAGTTCTTC. Protein sequence: CASSPGLAGGVVEQFF. The chain employs TRBV2 and TRBJ2-1, with 15 bases identical to TRBD2. J gave up 9 bases and V 5 bases, and 8 bases lay outside the gene matches. Per germline, CDR1 SNHLY and CDR2 FYNNEI. This CDR3 contains 16 residues.

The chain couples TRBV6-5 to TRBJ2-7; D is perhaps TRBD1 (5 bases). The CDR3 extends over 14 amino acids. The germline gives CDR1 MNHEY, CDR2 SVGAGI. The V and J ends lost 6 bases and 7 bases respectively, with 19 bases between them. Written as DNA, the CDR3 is TGTGCCAGCAGAAGATCAGCAGGGTTGGGGGAGCAGTACTTC. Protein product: CASRRSAGLGEQYF.

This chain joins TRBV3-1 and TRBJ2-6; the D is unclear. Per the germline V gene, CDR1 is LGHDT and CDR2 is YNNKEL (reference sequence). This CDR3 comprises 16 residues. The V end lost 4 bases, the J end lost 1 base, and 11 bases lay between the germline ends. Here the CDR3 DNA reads TGTGCCAGCAGCCCCCAAACTCCTTCTGGGGCCAACGTCCTGACTTTC. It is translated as CASSPQTPSGANVLTF.

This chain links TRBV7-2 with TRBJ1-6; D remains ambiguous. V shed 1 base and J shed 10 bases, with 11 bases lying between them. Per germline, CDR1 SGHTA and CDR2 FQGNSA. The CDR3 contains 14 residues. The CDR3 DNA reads TGTGCCAGCAGCTTAGAAAGGGTGGAGTCACCCCTCCACTTT. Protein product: CASSLERVESPLHF.

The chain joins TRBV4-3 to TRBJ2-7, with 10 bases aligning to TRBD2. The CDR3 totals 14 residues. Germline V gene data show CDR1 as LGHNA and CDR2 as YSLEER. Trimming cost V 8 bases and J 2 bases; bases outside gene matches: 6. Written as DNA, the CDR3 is TGCGCCAGCCCGCCGGGGACTAGCGCCTACGAGCAGTACTTC. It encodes CASPPGTSAYEQYF.

This chain's CDR3 is CASSLGVRNNEQFF. The CDR3 bases are TGCGCCAGCAGCTTGGGTGTCAGAAACAATGAGCAGTTCTTC. This chain uses TRBV5-1 with TRBJ2-1; D remains unclear. The CDR3 consists of 14 residues. Per the germline V gene, CDR1 is SGHRS and CDR2 is YFSETQ. Trimming stripped 0 bases from V and 5 bases from J, with 9 bases between.

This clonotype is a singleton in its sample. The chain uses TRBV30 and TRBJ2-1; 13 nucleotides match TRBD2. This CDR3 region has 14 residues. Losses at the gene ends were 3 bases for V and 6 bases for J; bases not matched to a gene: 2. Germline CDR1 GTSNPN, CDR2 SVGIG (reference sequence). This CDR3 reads CAWRGTSGANEQFF. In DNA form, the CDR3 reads TGTGCCTGGAGGGGGACTAGCGGGGCCAATGAGCAGTTCTTC.

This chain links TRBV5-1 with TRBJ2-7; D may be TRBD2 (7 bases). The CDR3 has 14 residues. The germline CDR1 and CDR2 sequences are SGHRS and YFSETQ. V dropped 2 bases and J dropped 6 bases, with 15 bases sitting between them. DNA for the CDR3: TGCGCCAGCAGCTTATCGCGGGGGCTGAGCGAGCAGTACTTC. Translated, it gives CASSLSRGLSEQYF.

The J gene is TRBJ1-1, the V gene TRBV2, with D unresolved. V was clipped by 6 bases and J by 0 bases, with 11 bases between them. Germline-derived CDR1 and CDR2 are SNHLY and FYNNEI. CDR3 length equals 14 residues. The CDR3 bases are TGTGCCAGCAGAAAGAGCTCCATGAACACTGAAGCTTTCTTT. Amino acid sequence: CASRKSSMNTEAFF.

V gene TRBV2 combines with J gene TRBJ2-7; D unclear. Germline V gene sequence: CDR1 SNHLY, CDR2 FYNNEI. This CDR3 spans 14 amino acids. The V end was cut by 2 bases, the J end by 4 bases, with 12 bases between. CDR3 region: CASSESFILYEQYF. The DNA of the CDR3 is TGTGCCAGCAGTGAATCGTTCATATTGTACGAGCAGTACTTC.

The CDR3 nucleotides are TGTGCCAGCAGCGTAGGGGATACAGGGAATCAGCCCCAGCATTTT. This sequence encodes CASSVGDTGNQPQHF. This chain links TRBV9 with TRBJ1-5; TRBD1 might be the D (6 bases). This CDR3 has 15 residues. Germline V CDR1 and CDR2: SGDLS, YYNGEE. V was shortened by 0 bases and J by 4 bases, with 11 bases between the two germline ends. The entire variable domain, with the rest obtained from reference TRBV9 and TRBJ1-5, is as follows: DSGVTQTPKHLITATGQRVTLRCSPRSGDLSVYWYQQSLDQGLQFLIQYYNGEERAKGNILERFSAQQFPDLHSELNLSSLELGDSALYFCASSVGDTGNQPQHFGDGTRLSIL.

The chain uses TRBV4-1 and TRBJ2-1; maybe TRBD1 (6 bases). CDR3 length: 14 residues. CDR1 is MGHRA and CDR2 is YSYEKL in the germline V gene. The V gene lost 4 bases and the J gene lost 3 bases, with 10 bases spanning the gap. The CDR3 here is CASSRTGFYNEQFF. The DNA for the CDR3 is TGCGCCAGCAGCCGAACAGGGTTCTACAATGAGCAGTTCTTC.

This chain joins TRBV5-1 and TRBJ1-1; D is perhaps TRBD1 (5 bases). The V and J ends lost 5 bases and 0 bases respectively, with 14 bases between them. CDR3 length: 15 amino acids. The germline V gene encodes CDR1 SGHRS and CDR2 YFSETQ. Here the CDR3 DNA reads TGCGCCAGCAGGAGTCCCGGGGGGATGAACACTGAAGCTTTCTTT. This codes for CASRSPGGMNTEAFF. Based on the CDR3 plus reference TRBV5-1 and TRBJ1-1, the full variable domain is KAGVTQTPRYLIKTRGQQVTLSCSPISGHRSVSWYQQTPGQGLQFLFEYFSETQRNKGNFPGRFSGRQFSNSRSEMNVSTLELGDSALYLCASRSPGGMNTEAFFGQGTRLTVV.

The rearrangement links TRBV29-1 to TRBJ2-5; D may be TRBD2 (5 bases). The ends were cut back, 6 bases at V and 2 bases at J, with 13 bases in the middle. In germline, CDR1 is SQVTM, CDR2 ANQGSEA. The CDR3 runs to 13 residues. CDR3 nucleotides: TGCAGCGTGAGGGTGGCGGCGCAAGAGACCCAGTACTTC. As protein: CSVRVAAQETQYF.

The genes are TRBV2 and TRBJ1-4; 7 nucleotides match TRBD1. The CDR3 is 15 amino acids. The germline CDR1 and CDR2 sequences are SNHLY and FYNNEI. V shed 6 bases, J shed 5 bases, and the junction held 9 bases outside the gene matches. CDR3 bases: TGTGCCAGCAGCGGACAGGCGAGCCAAAATGAAAAACTGTTTTTT. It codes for CASSGQASQNEKLFF.

CDR3 bases: TGTGCCAGCAGCCGGGACAGAAAAGGGAATGGCTACACCTTC. As protein: CASSRDRKGNGYTF. This chain joins TRBV12-3 or TRBV12-4 and TRBJ1-2, with 7 positions matching TRBD1. The CDR3 has 14 residues. Trimming removed 6 bases from V and 6 bases from J; junction bases left unmatched: 10.

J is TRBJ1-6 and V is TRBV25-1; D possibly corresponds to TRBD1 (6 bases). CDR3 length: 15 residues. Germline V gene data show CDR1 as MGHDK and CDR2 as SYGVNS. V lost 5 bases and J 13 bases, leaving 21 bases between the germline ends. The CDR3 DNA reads TGTGCCAGCAGTCCACCAAAGGCGGGGGCCGCCCCCCTCCACTTT. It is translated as CASSPPKAGAAPLHF.

The CDR3 sequence: CASSVGFTYNEQFF. The CDR3 coding sequence is TGTGCCAGCAGTGTGGGGTTTACCTACAATGAGCAGTTCTTC. The chain uses TRBV3-1 and TRBJ2-1; D is unclear. V lost 6 bases to trimming and J lost 2 bases, with 11 bases between them. CDR1 and CDR2 from the germline V gene are LGHDT and YNNKEL (reference sequence). The CDR3 is 14 residues long.

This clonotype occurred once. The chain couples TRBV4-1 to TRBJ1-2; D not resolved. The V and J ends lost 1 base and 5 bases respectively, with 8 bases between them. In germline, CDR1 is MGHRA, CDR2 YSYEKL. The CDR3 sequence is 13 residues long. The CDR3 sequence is CASSQGVGYGYTF. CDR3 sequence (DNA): TGCGCCAGCAGCCAAGGGGTGGGGTATGGCTACACCTTC.

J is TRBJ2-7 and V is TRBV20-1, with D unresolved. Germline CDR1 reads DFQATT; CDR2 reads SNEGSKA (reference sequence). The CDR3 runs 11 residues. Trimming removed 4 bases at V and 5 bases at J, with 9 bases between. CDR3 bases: TGCAGTGCTAACGGTCCCCACGAGCAGTACTTC. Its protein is CSANGPHEQYF.

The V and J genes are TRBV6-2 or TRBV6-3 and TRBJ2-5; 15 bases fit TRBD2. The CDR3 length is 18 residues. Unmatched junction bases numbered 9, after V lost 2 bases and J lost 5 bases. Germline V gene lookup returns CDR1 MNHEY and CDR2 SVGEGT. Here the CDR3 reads CASSYGLAGGPEIETQYF. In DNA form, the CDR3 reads TGTGCCAGCAGTTACGGACTAGCGGGGGGGCCCGAAATTGAGACCCAGTACTTC.

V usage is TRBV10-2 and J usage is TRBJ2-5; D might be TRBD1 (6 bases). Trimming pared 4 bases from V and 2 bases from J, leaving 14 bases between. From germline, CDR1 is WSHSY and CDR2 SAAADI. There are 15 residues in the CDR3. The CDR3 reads CASSGLNQGQETQYF. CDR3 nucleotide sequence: TGCGCCAGCAGTGGCCTGAACCAGGGGCAAGAGACCCAGTACTTC.

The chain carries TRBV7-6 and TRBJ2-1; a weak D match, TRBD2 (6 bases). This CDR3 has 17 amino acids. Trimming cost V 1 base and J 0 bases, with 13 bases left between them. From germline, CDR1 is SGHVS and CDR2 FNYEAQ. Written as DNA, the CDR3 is TGTGCCAGCAGCTTAGATGTAGCGGAGAGCTCCTACAATGAGCAGTTCTTC. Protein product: CASSLDVAESSYNEQFF.

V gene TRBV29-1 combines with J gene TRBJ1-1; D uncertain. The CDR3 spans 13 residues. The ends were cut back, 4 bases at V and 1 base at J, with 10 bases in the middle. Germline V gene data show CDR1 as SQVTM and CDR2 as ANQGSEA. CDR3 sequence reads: CSVALGGNTEAFF. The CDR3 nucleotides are TGCAGCGTTGCTTTGGGTGGGAACACTGAAGCTTTCTTT. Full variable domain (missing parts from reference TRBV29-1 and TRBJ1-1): SAVISQKPSRDICQRGTSLTIQCQVDSQVTMMFWYRQQPGQSLTLIATANQGSEATYESGFVIDKFPISRPNLTFSTLTVSNMSPEDSSIYLCSVALGGNTEAFFGQGTRLTVV.

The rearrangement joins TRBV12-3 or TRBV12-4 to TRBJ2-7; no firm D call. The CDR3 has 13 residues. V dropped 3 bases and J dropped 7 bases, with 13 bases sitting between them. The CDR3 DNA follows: TGTGCCAGCAGTTTTAGTAAGGCCTGGGAGCAGTACTTC. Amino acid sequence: CASSFSKAWEQYF.

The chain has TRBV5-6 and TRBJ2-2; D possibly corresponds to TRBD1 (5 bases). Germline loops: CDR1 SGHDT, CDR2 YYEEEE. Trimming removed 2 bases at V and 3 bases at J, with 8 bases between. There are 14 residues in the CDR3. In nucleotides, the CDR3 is TGTGCCAGCAGCTTCGACAGCCACACCGGGGAGCTGTTTTTT. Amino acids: CASSFDSHTGELFF.

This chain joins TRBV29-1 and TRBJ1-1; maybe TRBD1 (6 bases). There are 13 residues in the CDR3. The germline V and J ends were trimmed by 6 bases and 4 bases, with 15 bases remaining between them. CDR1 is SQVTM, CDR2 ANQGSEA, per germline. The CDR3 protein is CSVGGRLSTEAFF. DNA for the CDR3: TGCAGCGTGGGGGGCAGGCTGAGCACTGAAGCTTTCTTT.